The next 3 T cell receptor beta chains were all read from a single sample in a study of control samples from healthy donors and cancer patients. The assay was immunoSEQ multiplex PCR, and TCRdb's table has in-frame clones only and misses some. The table lists approximately 150,000 clones, roughly 92% of them singletons. Input material: blood. These receptors were collected from a woman under 30 in good health.

The chain employs TRBV10-2 and TRBJ1-4; D ambiguous. The CDR3 runs to 15 residues. CDR1 is WSHSY and CDR2 is SAAADI in the germline V gene. V was pared by 0 bases and J by 8 bases, with 13 bases between. In nucleotides, the CDR3 is TGCGCCAGCAGTGAGTCGGACTGGCCAGCCGAAAAACTGTTTTTT. Translating it yields CASSESDWPAEKLFF.

This clone was seen once. The same CDR3 also results from other DNA sequences found in this sample. V is TRBV7-9 and J is TRBJ2-1; D is undetermined. The CDR3 consists of 15 residues. Trimming took 0 bases from V and 0 from J, leaving 6 bases between them. CDR1 SEHNR and CDR2 FQNEAQ come from the germline V gene (reference sequence). DNA of the CDR3: TGTGCCAGCAGCTTAGCCGGAAGCTCCTACAATGAGCAGTTCTTC. Its translation: CASSLAGSSYNEQFF.

V and J are TRBV7-2 and TRBJ2-5; tentative D call: TRBD2 (6 bases). The V and J ends lost 4 bases and 1 base respectively, with 10 bases between them. Germline lookup yields CDR1 SGHTA and CDR2 FQGNSA. This CDR3 region has 14 residues. CDR3 region: CASSSRGTQETQYF. The DNA for the CDR3 is TGTGCCAGCAGCTCCCGGGGGACCCAAGAGACCCAGTACTTC.